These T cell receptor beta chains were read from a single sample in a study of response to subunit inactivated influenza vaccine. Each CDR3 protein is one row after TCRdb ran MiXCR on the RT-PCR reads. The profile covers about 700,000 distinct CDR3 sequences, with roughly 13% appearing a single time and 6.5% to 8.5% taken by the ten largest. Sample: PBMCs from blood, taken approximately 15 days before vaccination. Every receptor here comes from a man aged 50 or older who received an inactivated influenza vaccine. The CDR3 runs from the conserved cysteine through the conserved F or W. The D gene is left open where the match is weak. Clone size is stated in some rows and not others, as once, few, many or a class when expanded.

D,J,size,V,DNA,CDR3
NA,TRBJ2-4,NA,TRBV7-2,TGTGCCAGCAGCTTAGCGGGAGCCCTAATACTAGCCAAAAACATTCAGTACTTC,CASSLAGALILAKNIQYF
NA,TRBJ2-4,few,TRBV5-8,TGTGCCCCCCAGCAGCTGGGCCCCGGCTGTTTTTTAAGGGACATTCAGTACTTC,CAPQQLGPGCFLRDIQYF
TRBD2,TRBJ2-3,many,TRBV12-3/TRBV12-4,TGTGCCAGCACCTTCCTGGGGAGGGTTGGAGACACAGATACGCAGTATTTT,CASTFLGRVGDTDTQYF
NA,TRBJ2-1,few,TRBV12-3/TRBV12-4,TGTGCCAGCAAATACGGTCCAGTCTCCTACAATGAGCAGTTCTTC,CASKYGPVSYNEQFF
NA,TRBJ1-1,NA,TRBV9,TGTGCCAGCAGCCTGGGAGGGGAGAACACTGAAGCTTTCTTT,CASSLGGENTEAFF
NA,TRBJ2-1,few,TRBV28,TGTGCCAGCAGTTCCATTACTAGACAGGTCGAGCAGTTCTTC,CASSSITRQVEQFF
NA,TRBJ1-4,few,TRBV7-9,TGTGCCAGCAGGCCTGGCGGGGAAAAACTGTTTTTT,CASRPGGEKLFF
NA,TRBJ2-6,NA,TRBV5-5,TGTGCCAGCAGCTTGTTGGGCTCTGGGGCCAACGTCCTGACTTTC,CASSLLGSGANVLTF
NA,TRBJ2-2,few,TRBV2,TGTGCCAGCAGTGAAGGCCTTGGCAGGGACACCGGGGAGCTGTTTTTT,CASSEGLGRDTGELFF
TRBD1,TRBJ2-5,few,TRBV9,TGTGCCAGCAGCGCAACCGGGACAGGGGAATGGGAGACCCAGTACTTC,CASSATGTGEWETQYF
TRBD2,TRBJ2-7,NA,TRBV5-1,TGCGCCAGCAGCTGGGGGACTAGCGGGAGTCGAGAGCAGTACTTC,CASSWGTSGSREQYF
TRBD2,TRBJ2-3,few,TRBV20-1,TGCAGTGCTAGTCTTAGGACTAGCGGGAGGTCAGATACGCAGTATTTT,CSASLRTSGRSDTQYF
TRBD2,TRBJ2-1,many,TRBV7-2,TGTGCCAGCAGCTTAGCGAGCGGGGGGACGATATTTGGTCAATACAATGAGCAGTTCTTC,CASSLASGGTIFGQYNEQFF
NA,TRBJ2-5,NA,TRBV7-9,TGTGCCAGCAGAGCGAGAGAGACCCAGTACTTC,CASRARETQYF
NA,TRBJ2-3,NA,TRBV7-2,TGTGCCAGCAGCTTAGCGATGGGGCGGGGAGCCACAGATACGCAGTATTTT,CASSLAMGRGATDTQYF